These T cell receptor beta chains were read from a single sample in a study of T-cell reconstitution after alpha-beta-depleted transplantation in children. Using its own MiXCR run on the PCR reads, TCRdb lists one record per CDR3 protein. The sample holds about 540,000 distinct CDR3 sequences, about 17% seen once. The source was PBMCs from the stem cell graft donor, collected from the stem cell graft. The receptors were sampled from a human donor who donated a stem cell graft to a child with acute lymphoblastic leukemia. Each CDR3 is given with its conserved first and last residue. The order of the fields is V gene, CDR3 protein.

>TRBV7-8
CASSSWADQNEQFF
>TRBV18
CAGSPAPPGWPRKGYEQYF
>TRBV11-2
CASSQQIWAGSRNNEQFF
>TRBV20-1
CSARLAGTQFF
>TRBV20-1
CSASPWDRTYEQYF
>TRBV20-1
CSPRDRVSNQPQHF
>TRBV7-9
CASSLGLPPEQFF
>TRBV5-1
CASSAWTGGSYEQFF
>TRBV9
CASSVTGSYTDTQYF
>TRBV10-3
CAISEGLAGGREYF
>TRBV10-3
CAIRGGAGETDTQYF
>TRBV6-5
CASSYAGRRETQYF
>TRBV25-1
CASSETPFGDNSYEQYF
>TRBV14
CASSQDLNPREEQYF
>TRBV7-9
CASSGLLGPNTEAFF
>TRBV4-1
CASSQRISGRAAGELFF
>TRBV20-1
CCARTSGSPYNEQFF
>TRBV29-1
CSDRFNSLRGEQFF
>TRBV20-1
CSAPLYERGSNEQFF
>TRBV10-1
CASSNFGGEQYF
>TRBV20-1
CSARVAGEPNEQFF
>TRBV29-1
CSVEKGAGGNTIYF
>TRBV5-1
CASSLSRDEAGELFF
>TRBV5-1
CASSLPRDRVTGELFF
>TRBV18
CASSPLYTSDSEQFF
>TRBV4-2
CASSLGPGLAHNEQFF
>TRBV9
CATSVNGRTDTQYF
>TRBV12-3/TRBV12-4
CASRLKGDSPNTIYF
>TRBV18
CASSPVRQENTEAFF
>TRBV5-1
CASSPGLADYSYEQYF
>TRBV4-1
CASSQDPGPTNTGELFF
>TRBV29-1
CSLGHSYNEQFF
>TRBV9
CASSAGSPGELFF
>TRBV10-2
CASSGTSGIYEQYF
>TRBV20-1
CSARVSGNTGELFF
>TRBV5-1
CASSYTGLAGVYNEQFF
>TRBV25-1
CASSEIPGGNTEAFF
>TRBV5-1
CASSYETYEQYF
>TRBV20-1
CSAWGGGRGRDTQYF
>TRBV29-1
CSVRSNEQFF
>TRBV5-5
CASSLQVPPEAFF
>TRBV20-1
CSAREIGSAHYKGYTF
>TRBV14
CASSQEGLATYQETQYF
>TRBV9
CASSVAGGRALSDYNEQFF
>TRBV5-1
CASSLGLSGRALADTQYF